The subject of this entry is one TCR beta chain. This CDR3 is built from 17 residues. The V and J ends lost 0 bases and 0 bases respectively, with 15 bases between them. Looked up from germline, CDR1 is LNHNV and CDR2 is YYDKDF (reference sequence). TCRdb called the RACE reads again in MiXCR, with one record for every CDR3 protein. The table records around 120,000 distinct CDR3 sequences, roughly 13% of them present only once. The sample is drawn from a study of human T cells and chemical hapten exposure. About the study: Across its 20 to 30 weeks, the study gave patients weekly diphenylcyclopropenone doses to the scalp. Mostly female patients had alopecia areata, totalis or universalis.

As to time point: patch test 1, 2 weeks after DPC sensitization. The sample's treatment: therapeutic diphenylcyclopropenone sensitization with weekly scalp DPC. The chain has TRBV15 and TRBJ2-7; the D is unclear. The TCR originated in a man younger than 30 with alopecia areata. Some clones in this sample may be carry-over from other donors' samples. The sequences come from whole blood, collected in connection with sensitization to the hapten diphenylcyclopropenone (DPC). The CDR3 sequence is CATSRDRSKGSSYEQYV. DNA of the CDR3: TGTGCCACCAGCAGAGATCGGTCGAAGGGCAGCTCCTACGAGCAGTACGTC.